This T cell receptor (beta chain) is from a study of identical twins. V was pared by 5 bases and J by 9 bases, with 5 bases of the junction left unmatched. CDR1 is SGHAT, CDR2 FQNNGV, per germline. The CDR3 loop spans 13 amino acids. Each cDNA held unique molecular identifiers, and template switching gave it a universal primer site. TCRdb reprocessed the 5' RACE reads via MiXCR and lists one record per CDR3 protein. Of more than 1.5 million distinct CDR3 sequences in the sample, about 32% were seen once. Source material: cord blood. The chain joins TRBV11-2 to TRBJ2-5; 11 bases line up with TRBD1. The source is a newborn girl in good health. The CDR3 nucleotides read TGTGCCAGCAGCGAGGGACAGGGGGAGGCCCAGTACTTC. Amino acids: CASSEGQGEAQYF. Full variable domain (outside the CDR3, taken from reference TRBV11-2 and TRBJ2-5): EAGVAQSPRYKIIEKRQSVAFWCNPISGHATLYWYQQILGQGPKLLIQFQNNGVVDDSQLPKDRFSAERLKGVDSTLKIQPAKLEDSAVYLCASSEGQGEAQYFGPGTRLLVL.